These 5 T cell receptor beta chains were all obtained from the same sample, sequenced in a study of T-cell memory formation after mild COVID-19 (dated by TCRdb to the early 2020s). The protocol used for the library was 5' RACE. Sequenced using an Illumina NovaSeq 6000. Through fastp at Q25 and MiXCR, TCRdb rebuilt clones from the public reads, retaining in-frame beta chains. Each record represents a unique CDR3 protein, reported with the most common genes and DNA among its rows. This sample is represented by some 210,000 distinct CDR3 sequences; around 26% of them were singletons. The top ten hold about an eighth of the sample. Sample: PBMCs or a T cell subset sorted from them (not recorded which). The receptors shown here come from an adult woman who had mild COVID-19 (a few samples of this study predate the infection). The sample titles of this study are shuffled in the database, so cell type and time point are left out; the donor was told from shared clones.

The chain uses TRBV20-1 and TRBJ1-2, with TRBD1 identical over 8 bases. The V gene end was trimmed by 0 bases and the J gene end by 4 bases; junction bases not matched to a gene: 10. Germline values: CDR1 DFQATT, CDR2 SNEGSKA (reference sequence). There are 16 residues in the CDR3. The CDR3 here is CSARDQKDREAYGYTF. The DNA for the CDR3 is TGCAGTGCTAGAGATCAAAAGGACAGGGAGGCCTATGGCTACACCTTC.

There are a few counts of this clonotype. The rearrangement links TRBV29-1 to TRBJ1-2, with TRBD1 identical over 9 bases. The CDR3 contains 13 residues. In germline, CDR1 is SQVTM, CDR2 ANQGSEA. V gave up 6 bases and J gave up 8 bases; unmatched junction bases: 10. The DNA of the CDR3 is TGCAGCGTCCAAGACAGGGGGTTAGAAGGCTACACCTTC. Translated, it gives CSVQDRGLEGYTF.

The genes are TRBV27 and TRBJ2-3, with 13 nucleotides matching TRBD2. In germline, CDR1 is MNHEY, CDR2 SMNVEV (reference sequence). With V trimmed by 6 bases and J by 4 bases, 10 bases remained unmatched. The CDR3 sequence is 17 residues long. This CDR3 reads CASSRTSGSLFPDTQYF. The CDR3 bases are TGTGCCAGCAGCCGGACTAGCGGGAGTTTATTTCCAGATACGCAGTATTTT.

This chain connects TRBV5-1 to TRBJ2-7; a weak D match, TRBD2 (6 bases). CDR3 size: 14 residues. CDR1 is SGHRS and CDR2 is YFSETQ in the germline V gene. V was cut by 4 bases and J by 3 bases, with 14 bases left in between. This CDR3 is CASSAGPANYEQYF. CDR3 DNA: TGCGCCAGCAGCGCGGGACCTGCGAACTACGAGCAGTACTTC.

The chain joins TRBV3-1 to TRBJ1-2; maybe TRBD1 (6 bases). CDR1 LGHDT and CDR2 YNNKEL come from the germline V gene (reference sequence). V lost 4 bases and J lost 4, with 13 bases in between. The CDR3 is 14 amino acids. The DNA for the CDR3 is TGTGCCAGCAGCCCTGTTCAGGGGATCTATGGCTACACCTTC. Translation gives CASSPVQGIYGYTF. Variable domain in full (rest from reference TRBV3-1 and TRBJ1-2): DTAVSQTPKYLVTQMGNDKSIKCEQNLGHDTMYWYKQDSKKFLKIMFSYNNKELIINETVPNRFSPKSPDKAHLNLHINSLELGDSAVYFCASSPVQGIYGYTFGSGTRLTVV.